The clone carrying this T cell receptor beta chain has only a few counts. Its antigen remains unknown. This entry belongs to a study of beta chain features in type 1 diabetes. Study-wide points: All four CD4+ subsets of Type 1 diabetes patients contained TCRB CDR3s that were moderately but significantly shorter. Patients and controls would share equally any PCR tilt toward shorter templates.

CD4+ naive, central memory, regulatory and stem cell-like memory cells were sorted via CD45RO/CCR7/CD25/CD127/CD95/CD27. Every bit of the isolated RNA underwent reverse transcription, so sequencing read expressed TCRB transcripts. Deep immunoSEQ sequencing covered naive, central memory and regulatory T cell samples. The assay was immunoSEQ multiplex PCR, and TCRdb's table has in-frame clones only and misses some. The sample contains roughly 280,000 clones, around 22% of which appear only once. V lost 6 bases and J lost 8, with 13 bases in between. Germline assignment: CDR1 SNHLY and CDR2 FYNNEI. The CDR3 has 12 amino acids.

This rearrangement joins TRBV2 to TRBJ1-2, with D hard to call. Material: naive CD4+ T cells from blood. The origin of this receptor is a woman in her twenties or thirties with type 1 diabetes. This chain's CDR3 is CASSANYGGYTF. In nucleotides, the CDR3 is TGTGCCAGCAGCGCCAATTACGGGGGCTACACCTTC.